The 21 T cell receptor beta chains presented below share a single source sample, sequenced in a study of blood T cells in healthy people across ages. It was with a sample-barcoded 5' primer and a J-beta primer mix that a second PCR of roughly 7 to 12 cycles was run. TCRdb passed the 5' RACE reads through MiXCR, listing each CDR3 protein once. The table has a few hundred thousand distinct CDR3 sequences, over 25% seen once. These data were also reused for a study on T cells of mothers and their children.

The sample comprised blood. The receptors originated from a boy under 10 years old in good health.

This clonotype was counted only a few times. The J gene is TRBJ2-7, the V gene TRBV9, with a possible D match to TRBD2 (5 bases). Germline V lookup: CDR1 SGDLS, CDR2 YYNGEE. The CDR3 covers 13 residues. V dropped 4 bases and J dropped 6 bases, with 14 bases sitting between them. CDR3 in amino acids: CASSPTRGSEQYF. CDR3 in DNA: TGTGCCAGCAGCCCTACCCGGGGTAGCGAGCAGTACTTC.

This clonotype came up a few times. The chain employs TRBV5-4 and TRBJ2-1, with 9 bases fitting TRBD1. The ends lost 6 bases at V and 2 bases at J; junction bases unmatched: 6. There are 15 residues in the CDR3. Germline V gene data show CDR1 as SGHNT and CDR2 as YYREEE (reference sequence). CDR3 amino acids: CASTVDRGPYNEQFF. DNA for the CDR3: TGTGCCAGCACCGTGGACAGGGGACCCTACAATGAGCAGTTCTTC.

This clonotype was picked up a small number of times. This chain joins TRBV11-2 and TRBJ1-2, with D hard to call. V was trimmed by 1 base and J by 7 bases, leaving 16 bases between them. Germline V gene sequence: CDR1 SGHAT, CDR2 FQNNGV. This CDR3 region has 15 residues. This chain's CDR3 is CASSLAGGSKVGYTF. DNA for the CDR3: TGTGCCAGCAGCTTAGCGGGAGGGTCAAAGGTTGGCTACACCTTC.

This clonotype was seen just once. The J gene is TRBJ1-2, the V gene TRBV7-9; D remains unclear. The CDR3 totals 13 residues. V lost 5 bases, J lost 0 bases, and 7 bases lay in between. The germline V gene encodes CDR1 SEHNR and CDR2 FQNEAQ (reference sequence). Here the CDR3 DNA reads TGTGCCAGCAGCCCTAGGACTAACTATGGCTACACCTTC. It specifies CASSPRTNYGYTF.

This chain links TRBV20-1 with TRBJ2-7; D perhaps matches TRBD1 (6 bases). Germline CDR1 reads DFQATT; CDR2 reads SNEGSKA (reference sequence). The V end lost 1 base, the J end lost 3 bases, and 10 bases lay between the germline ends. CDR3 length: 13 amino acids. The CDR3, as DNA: TGCAGTGCTAGAGGGGCAGGGGACTACGAGCAGTACTTC. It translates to CSARGAGDYEQYF.

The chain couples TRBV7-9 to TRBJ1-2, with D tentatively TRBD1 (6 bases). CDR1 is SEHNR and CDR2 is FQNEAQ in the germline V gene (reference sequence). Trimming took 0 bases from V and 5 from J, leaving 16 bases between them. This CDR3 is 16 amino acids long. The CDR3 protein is CASSLAGTPSGYGYTF. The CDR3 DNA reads TGTGCCAGCAGCTTAGCCGGGACACCCTCTGGGTATGGCTACACCTTC. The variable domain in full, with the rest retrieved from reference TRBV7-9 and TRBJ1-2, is DTGVSQNPRHKITKRGQNVTFRCDPISEHNRLYWYRQTLGQGPEFLTYFQNEAQLEKSRLLSDRFSAERPKGSFSTLEIQRTEQGDSAMYLCASSLAGTPSGYGYTFGSGTRLTVV.

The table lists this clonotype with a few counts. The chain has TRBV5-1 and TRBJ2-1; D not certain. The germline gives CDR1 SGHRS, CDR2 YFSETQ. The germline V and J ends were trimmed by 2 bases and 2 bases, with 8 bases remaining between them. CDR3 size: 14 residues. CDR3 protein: CASSLGEAYNEQFF. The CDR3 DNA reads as TGCGCCAGCAGCTTAGGAGAAGCCTACAATGAGCAGTTCTTC.

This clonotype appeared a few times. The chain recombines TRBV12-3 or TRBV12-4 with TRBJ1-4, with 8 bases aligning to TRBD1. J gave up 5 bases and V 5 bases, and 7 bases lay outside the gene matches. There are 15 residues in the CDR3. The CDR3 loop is CASSPLQGENEKLFF. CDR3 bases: TGTGCCAGCAGTCCATTACAGGGGGAAAATGAAAAACTGTTTTTT.

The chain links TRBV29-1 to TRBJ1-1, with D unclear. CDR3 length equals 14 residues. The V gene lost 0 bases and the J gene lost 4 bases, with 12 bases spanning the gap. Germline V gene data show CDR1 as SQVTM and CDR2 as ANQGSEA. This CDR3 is CSVEDLSGITEAFF. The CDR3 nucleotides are TGCAGCGTTGAAGATCTGAGCGGGATCACTGAAGCTTTCTTT.

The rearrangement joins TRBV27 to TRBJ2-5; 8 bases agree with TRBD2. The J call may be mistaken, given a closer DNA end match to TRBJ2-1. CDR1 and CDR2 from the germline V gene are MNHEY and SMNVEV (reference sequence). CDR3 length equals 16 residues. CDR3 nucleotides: TGTGCCAGCAGTTTGGAGCGGGGGAGACCCTACAATGAGCAGTTCTTC. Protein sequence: CASSLERGRPYNEQFF.

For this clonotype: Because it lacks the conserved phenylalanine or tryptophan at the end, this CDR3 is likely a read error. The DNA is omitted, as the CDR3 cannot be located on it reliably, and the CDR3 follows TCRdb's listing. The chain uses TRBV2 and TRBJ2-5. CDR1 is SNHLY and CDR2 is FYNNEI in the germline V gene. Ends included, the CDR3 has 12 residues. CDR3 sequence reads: CASSERPDRGGI.

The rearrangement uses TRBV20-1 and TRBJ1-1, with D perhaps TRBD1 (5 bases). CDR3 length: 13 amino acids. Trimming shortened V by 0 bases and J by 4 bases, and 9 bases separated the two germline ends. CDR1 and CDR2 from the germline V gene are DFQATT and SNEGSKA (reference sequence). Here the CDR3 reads CSARDRVFTEAFF. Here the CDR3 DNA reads TGCAGTGCTAGAGACAGGGTTTTCACTGAAGCTTTCTTT.

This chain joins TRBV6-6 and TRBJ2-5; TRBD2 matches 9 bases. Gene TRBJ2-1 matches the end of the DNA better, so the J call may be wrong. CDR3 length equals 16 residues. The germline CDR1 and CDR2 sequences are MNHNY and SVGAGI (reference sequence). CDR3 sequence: CASSYSLAGSYNEQFF. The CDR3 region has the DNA TGTGCCAGCAGTTACTCCCTAGCGGGATCCTACAATGAGCAGTTCTTC.

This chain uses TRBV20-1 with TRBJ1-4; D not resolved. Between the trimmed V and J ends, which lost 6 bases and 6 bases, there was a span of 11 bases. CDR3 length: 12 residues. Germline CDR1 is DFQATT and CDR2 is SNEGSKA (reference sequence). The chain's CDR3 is CSAEMADEKLFF. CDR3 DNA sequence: TGCAGTGCGGAGATGGCGGATGAAAAACTGTTTTTT.

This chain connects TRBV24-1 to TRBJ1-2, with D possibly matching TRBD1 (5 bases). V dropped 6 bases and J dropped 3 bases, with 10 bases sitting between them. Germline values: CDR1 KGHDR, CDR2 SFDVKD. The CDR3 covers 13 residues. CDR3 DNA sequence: TGTGCCACCAGTCCTGGGGCTGACTATGGCTACACCTTC. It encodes CATSPGADYGYTF.

The CDR3 region has the DNA TGTGCCAGCAGGAAAGGGACTAGCGGGAGCCACGAGCAGTACTTC. It yields the protein CASRKGTSGSHEQYF. This chain connects TRBV6-6 to TRBJ2-7, with 14 bases lining up with TRBD2. Germline V gives CDR1 MNHNY, CDR2 SVGAGI (reference sequence). The CDR3 spans 15 residues. The V segment lost 6 bases and the J segment 5 bases; nucleotides outside the gene matches: 6.

The CDR3 coding sequence is TGTGCCAGCTCCCCTTGGACCGCAACTAATGAAAAACTGTTTTTT. This codes for CASSPWTATNEKLFF. The chain links TRBV6-1 to TRBJ1-4; D call uncertain. The CDR3 loop spans 15 amino acids. Trimming pared 8 bases from V and 0 bases from J, leaving 13 bases between. Germline lookup yields CDR1 MNHNS and CDR2 SASEGT.

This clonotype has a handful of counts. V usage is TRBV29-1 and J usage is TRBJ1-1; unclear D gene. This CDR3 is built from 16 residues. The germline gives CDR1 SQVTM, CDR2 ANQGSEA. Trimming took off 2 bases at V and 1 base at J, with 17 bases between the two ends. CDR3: CSVEFFWEGSNTEAFF. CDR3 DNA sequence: TGCAGCGTTGAATTCTTTTGGGAGGGATCGAACACTGAAGCTTTCTTT.

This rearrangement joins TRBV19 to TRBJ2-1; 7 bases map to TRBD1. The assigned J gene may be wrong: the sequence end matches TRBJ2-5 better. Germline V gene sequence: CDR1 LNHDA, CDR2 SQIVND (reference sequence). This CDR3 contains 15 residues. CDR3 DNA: TGTGCCAGTAGTTTCGGAGGACAGGCACAAGAGACCCAGTACTTC. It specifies CASSFGGQAQETQYF.

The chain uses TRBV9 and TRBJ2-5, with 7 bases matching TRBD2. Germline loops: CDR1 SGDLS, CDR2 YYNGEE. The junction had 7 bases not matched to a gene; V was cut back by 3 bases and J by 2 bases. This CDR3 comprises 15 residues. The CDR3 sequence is CASSGVGRWQETQYF. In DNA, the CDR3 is TGTGCCAGCAGCGGGGTCGGGAGGTGGCAAGAGACCCAGTACTTC.

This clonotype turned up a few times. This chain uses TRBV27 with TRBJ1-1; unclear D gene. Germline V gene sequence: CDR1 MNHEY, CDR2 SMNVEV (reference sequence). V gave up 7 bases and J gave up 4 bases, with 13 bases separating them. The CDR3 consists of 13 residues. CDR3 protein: CASNYGRGTEAFF. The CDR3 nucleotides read TGTGCCAGCAATTATGGACGGGGCACTGAAGCTTTCTTT.